This T cell receptor beta chain emerged from a study of beta chain features in type 1 diabetes. This clone has just a few counts. Its target is not known. The V end lost 8 bases, the J end lost 9 bases, and 14 bases lay between the germline ends. This CDR3 comprises 13 residues. The V gene's germline CDR1 is SNHLY and CDR2 FYNNEI. Study results and caveats: It was possible that PCR favored shorter templates, equally so in patients and controls.

TCRB transcripts that were expressed got sequenced, as all of the isolated RNA had been reverse transcribed. Assay: immunoSEQ multiplex PCR; the TCRdb copy retains only in-frame clones and omits some. The table shows roughly 450,000 clones, with 11% occurring only once. This receptor was identified in a woman aged 18-30 years in good health. The rearrangement joins TRBV2 to TRBJ1-6, with a tentative D call TRBD1 (6 bases). Material for sequencing was naive CD4+ T cells from blood. The CDR3: CASSRGGGSPLHF. The CDR3 DNA reads as TGTGCCAGCTCCAGGGGCGGTGGTTCACCCCTCCACTTT.